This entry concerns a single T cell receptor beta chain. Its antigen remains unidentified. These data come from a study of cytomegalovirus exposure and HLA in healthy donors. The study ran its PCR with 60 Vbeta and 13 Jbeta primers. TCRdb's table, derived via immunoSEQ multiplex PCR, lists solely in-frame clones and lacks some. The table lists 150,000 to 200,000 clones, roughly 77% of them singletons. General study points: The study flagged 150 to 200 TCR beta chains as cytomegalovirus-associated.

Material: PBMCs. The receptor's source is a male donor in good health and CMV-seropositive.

The CDR3 sequence is CASSSTDRVFHEQFF. CDR3 coding DNA: TGCGCCAGCAGCTCGACGGACAGAGTCTTCCATGAGCAGTTCTTC. The chain couples TRBV5-1 to TRBJ2-1, with D perhaps TRBD1 (6 bases). The germline gives CDR1 SGHRS, CDR2 YFSETQ. The CDR3 consists of 15 residues. V lost 3 bases, J lost 8 bases, and 18 bases lay in between.